The 28 T cell receptor beta chains given below trace back to one sample, sequenced in a study of shared clonotypes between healthy human individuals. TCRdb's table, derived via immunoSEQ multiplex PCR, lists solely in-frame clones and lacks some. The sample yields under 200,000 clones, 85% to 95% seen once. Input material: naive CD4+ T cells sorted from blood. Subset: CD45RA+ positively selected. The receptors stem from a woman aged 25 to 45 in good health.

J is TRBJ2-7 and V is TRBV28, with D possibly being TRBD1 or TRBD2 (5 bases each). Germline loops: CDR1 MDHEN, CDR2 SYDVKM. The length of the CDR3 is 14 residues. V was trimmed by 6 bases and J by 5 bases, leaving 17 bases between them. CDR3 in amino acids: CASRRGLGLDEQYF. CDR3 bases: TGTGCCAGCAGGAGGGGATTAGGGCTCGACGAGCAGTACTTC. Full variable domain (rest looked up from reference TRBV28 and TRBJ2-7): DVKVTQSSRYLVKRTGEKVFLECVQDMDHENMFWYRQDPGLGLRLIYFSYDVKMKEKGDIPEGYSVSREKKERFSLILESASTNQTSMYLCASRRGLGLDEQYFGPGTRLTVT.

This chain connects TRBV25-1 to TRBJ1-2; D may be TRBD1 (6 bases). Germline loops: CDR1 MGHDK, CDR2 SYGVNS. CDR3 length: 15 amino acids. Trimming pared 4 bases from V and 8 bases from J, leaving 20 bases between. This chain's CDR3 is CASSGHRGGREGYTF. CDR3 bases: TGTGCCAGCAGTGGACACCGGGGGGGGCGTGAGGGCTACACCTTC.

This clone was detected only once. The chain recombines TRBV5-1 with TRBJ2-1, with a tentative D call TRBD2 (6 bases). Germline V CDR1 and CDR2: SGHRS, YFSETQ. The CDR3 sequence is 15 residues long. The V end lost 0 bases, the J end lost 6 bases, and 13 bases lay between the germline ends. CDR3 residues: CASSLGLVGFNEQFF. CDR3 DNA sequence: TGCGCCAGCAGCTTGGGACTAGTAGGTTTCAATGAGCAGTTCTTC.

V is TRBV5-6 and J is TRBJ2-7; TRBD1 matches at 7 bases. With 1 base clipped from V and 2 bases from J, the junction kept 6 bases outside the gene matches. The germline V gene has CDR1 SGHDT and CDR2 YYEEEE. CDR3 length equals 15 residues. In nucleotides, the CDR3 is TGTGCCAGCAGCTTGTTGGGACAGACGGCCTACGAGCAGTACTTC. Translation: CASSLLGQTAYEQYF. The whole variable domain, filled in from reference TRBV5-6 and TRBJ2-7, reads DAGVTQSPTHLIKTRGQQVTLRCSPKSGHDTVSWYQQALGQGPQFIFQYYEEEERQRGNFPDRFSGHQFPNYSSELNVNALLLGDSALYLCASSLLGQTAYEQYFGPGTRLTVT.

The chain couples TRBV5-1 to TRBJ2-5; tentatively, D is TRBD1 (6 bases). This CDR3 has 15 residues. The V end lost 6 bases, the J end lost 1 base, and 16 bases lay between the germline ends. Germline V lookup: CDR1 SGHRS, CDR2 YFSETQ. This CDR3 reads CASTSGLQGQETQYF. In DNA form, the CDR3 reads TGCGCCAGCACTTCTGGGCTACAGGGCCAAGAGACCCAGTACTTC.

The chain employs TRBV25-1 and TRBJ2-5; 8 bases match TRBD2. The end of the DNA aligns better with TRBJ2-7, so the J call may be wrong. This CDR3 comprises 15 residues. CDR1 MGHDK and CDR2 SYGVNS come from the germline V gene. This CDR3 is CASRDSGISSYEQYF. The DNA of the CDR3 is TGTGCCAGCAGAGATAGCGGGATTAGCTCCTACGAGCAGTACTTC.

The rearrangement uses TRBV4-1 and TRBJ1-1; D gene unclear. CDR3 size: 14 residues. Germline assignment: CDR1 MGHRA and CDR2 YSYEKL. Trimming took off 1 base at V and 1 base at J, with 7 bases between the two ends. The CDR3 region has the DNA TGCGCCAGCAGCCAAGTCGGGCAGAACACTGAAGCTTTCTTT. It encodes CASSQVGQNTEAFF.

The chain joins TRBV28 to TRBJ2-1, with 7 nucleotides matching TRBD2. CDR1 is MDHEN, CDR2 SYDVKM, per germline. V shed 3 bases, J shed 5 bases, and the junction held 7 bases outside the gene matches. This CDR3 has 15 amino acids. DNA of the CDR3: TGTGCCAGCAGTTTCCGAGGGAGGGCCCACAATGAGCAGTTCTTC. It is translated as CASSFRGRAHNEQFF.

CDR3 amino acids: CASSSGTGGYEQYF. CDR3 sequence (DNA): TGTGCCAGCAGCTCCGGGACAGGGGGCTACGAGCAGTACTTC. This rearrangement joins TRBV7-9 to TRBJ2-7; the match to TRBD1 covers 11 bases. The length of the CDR3 is 14 residues. After removal of 4 bases from V and 3 bases from J, the junction contained 2 bases not matched to a gene. Germline CDR1 and CDR2: SEHNR and FQNEAQ (reference sequence).

This chain uses TRBV28 with TRBJ2-7; either TRBD1 or TRBD2 may supply D (5 bases each). Germline CDR1 MDHEN, CDR2 SYDVKM. The V end lost 0 bases, the J end lost 2 bases, and 17 bases lay between the germline ends. The CDR3 runs to 17 residues. The CDR3 region is CASSLWGRTRGAYEQYF. As DNA, the CDR3 is TGTGCCAGCAGTTTATGGGGGAGAACCCGAGGGGCCTACGAGCAGTACTTC.

The chain combines TRBV7-8 with TRBJ2-7, with 14 positions matching TRBD2. CDR1 and CDR2 from the germline V gene are SGHVS and FQNEAQ. The CDR3 runs 17 residues. With 7 bases clipped from V and 5 bases from J, the junction kept 13 bases outside the gene matches. The CDR3 DNA reads TGTGCCAGCACCAGAGGGACTAGCGGGAGTAAAAACCACGAGCAGTACTTC. The encoded protein is CASTRGTSGSKNHEQYF. The complete variable domain, with remaining parts taken from reference TRBV7-8 and TRBJ2-7, reads GAGVSQSPRYKVAKRGQDVALRCDPISGHVSLFWYQQALGQGPEFLTYFQNEAQLDKSGLPSDRFFAERPEGSVSTLKIQRTQQEDSAVYLCASTRGTSGSKNHEQYFGPGTRLTVT.

Regarding this clone: The junction departs from the called germline gene at one end, perhaps through a read error. V is TRBV2 and J is TRBJ2-7; D ambiguous. The CDR3 sequence is 14 residues long. CDR1 and CDR2 (germline): SNHLY, FYNNEI. The chain's CDR3 is CASNLFPQTLPPDF. Written as DNA, the CDR3 is TGTGCCAGCAATTTGTTTCCCCAGACCTTGCCCCCCGATTTC.

The rearrangement links TRBV7-9 to TRBJ1-1, with D unclear. In germline, CDR1 is SEHNR, CDR2 FQNEAQ (reference sequence). V was trimmed by 1 base and J by 1 base, leaving 10 bases between them. This CDR3 has 15 amino acids. The CDR3 loop reads CASSLGGKANTEAFF. DNA for the CDR3: TGTGCCAGCAGCTTAGGGGGAAAAGCGAACACTGAAGCTTTCTTT.

The genes are TRBV23-1 and TRBJ2-7; 11 bases fit TRBD2. TRBV23-1 is flagged as an ORF with uncertain function. The CDR3 extends over 17 amino acids. V lost 3 bases and J lost 1; bases outside the gene matches: 8. The CDR3 is CASSHFGTSGRSYEQYF. The CDR3 nucleotides read TGCGCCAGCAGTCACTTTGGGACTAGCGGCCGTTCCTACGAGCAGTACTTC.

This clone was detected once. This rearrangement joins TRBV5-1 to TRBJ1-4; no definite D call. CDR1 is SGHRS, CDR2 YFSETQ, per germline. V lost 3 bases and J 8 bases, leaving 14 bases between the germline ends. CDR3 length: 14 residues. CDR3 bases: TGCGCCAGCAGCTGGGTCGGGGATCGGGAAAAACTGTTTTTT. It codes for CASSWVGDREKLFF. Filled out from reference TRBV5-1 and TRBJ1-4, the complete variable domain reads KAGVTQTPRYLIKTRGQQVTLSCSPISGHRSVSWYQQTPGQGLQFLFEYFSETQRNKGNFPGRFSGRQFSNSRSEMNVSTLELGDSALYLCASSWVGDREKLFFGSGTQLSVL.

The CDR3 is CASTLDRTYGYTF. In DNA form, the CDR3 reads TGTGCCAGCACACTGGACAGAACCTATGGCTACACCTTC. The chain uses TRBV19 and TRBJ1-2, with D possibly being TRBD1 (6 bases). With 9 bases removed from V and 4 bases from J, the gap between germline ends came to 15 bases. CDR1 and CDR2 (germline): LNHDA, SQIVND (reference sequence). The CDR3 has 13 amino acids. Full variable domain (outside the CDR3, taken from reference TRBV19 and TRBJ1-2): DGGITQSPKYLFRKEGQNVTLSCEQNLNHDAMYWYRQDPGQGLRLIYYSQIVNDFQKGDIAEGYSVSREKKESFPLTVTSAQKNPTAFYLCASTLDRTYGYTFGSGTRLTVV.

This chain connects TRBV13 to TRBJ2-2; 9 bases line up with TRBD1. The CDR3 runs 18 residues. Per the germline V gene, CDR1 is PRHDT and CDR2 is FYEKMQ (reference sequence). J gave up 5 bases and V 4 bases, and 14 bases lay outside the gene matches. Here the CDR3 DNA reads TGTGCCAGCAGCTATCGAGTGAGGGGGACAGGGCCGACCGGGGAGCTGTTTTTT. Translated: CASSYRVRGTGPTGELFF.

The chain has TRBV6-1 and TRBJ2-7, with 8 bases lining up with TRBD1. Losses at the gene ends were 3 bases for V and 3 bases for J; bases not matched to a gene: 4. CDR3 length: 14 amino acids. CDR1 and CDR2 (germline): MNHNS, SASEGT. The CDR3 sequence: CASSEGQVFYEQYF. For the CDR3, the DNA is TGTGCCAGCAGTGAGGGACAGGTATTCTACGAGCAGTACTTC.

The rearrangement links TRBV28 to TRBJ2-7, with D possibly TRBD2 on 7 matching bases. Germline V CDR1 and CDR2: MDHEN, SYDVKM. This CDR3 spans 15 amino acids. V lost 3 bases and J 4 bases, leaving 16 bases between the germline ends. CDR3 sequence: CASSLGGLAGYEQYF. CDR3 nucleotides: TGTGCCAGCAGTTTGGGGGGGCTAGCTGGTTACGAGCAGTACTTC.

The chain is built from TRBV6-1 and TRBJ2-7; tentative D call: TRBD2 (6 bases). Trimming pared 8 bases from V and 5 bases from J, leaving 16 bases between. CDR3 length: 13 residues. The germline V gene encodes CDR1 MNHNS and CDR2 SASEGT. The CDR3: CASRGSGWDEQYF. CDR3 nucleotides: TGTGCCAGCCGGGGGTCCGGGTGGGACGAGCAGTACTTC.

The gene calls are TRBV6-1 and TRBJ2-7; D call uncertain. The ends were cut back, 5 bases at V and 6 bases at J, with 2 bases in the middle. CDR1 is MNHNS and CDR2 is SASEGT in the germline V gene. This CDR3 contains 9 residues. The CDR3 bases are TGTGCCAGCAGTTGCGAGCAGTACTTC. It is translated as CASSCEQYF.

The rearrangement joins TRBV27 to TRBJ2-5, with D maybe TRBD2 (6 bases). The J call may be faulty, since TRBJ2-7 better matches the DNA end. The length of the CDR3 is 15 residues. From germline, CDR1 is MNHEY and CDR2 SMNVEV (reference sequence). This chain's CDR3 is CASSARLDIPDEQYF. DNA of the CDR3: TGTGCCAGCAGTGCCCGACTAGACATCCCAGACGAGCAGTACTTC.

V gene TRBV27 combines with J gene TRBJ2-3; D gene uncertain. The CDR3 has 13 amino acids. Germline CDR1 MNHEY, CDR2 SMNVEV (reference sequence). Between the trimmed V and J ends, which lost 7 bases and 9 bases, there was a span of 17 bases. Here the CDR3 DNA reads TGTGCCAGCACTCGGTTCGGTCTTATCACGCAGTATTTT. Translation: CASTRFGLITQYF.

The genes are TRBV7-3 and TRBJ1-3; no reliable D call. V was shortened by 2 bases and J by 0 bases, with 5 bases between the two germline ends. Germline values: CDR1 SGHTA, CDR2 FQGTGA. This CDR3 contains 14 residues. DNA of the CDR3: TGTGCCAGCAGCTTACAGAGCTCTGGAAACACCATATATTTT. Residues: CASSLQSSGNTIYF.

This clone was counted only a few times. The chain uses TRBV28 and TRBJ1-5; unclear D gene. Deletions cut 2 bases from V and 7 bases from J, with 6 bases between. CDR3 length: 12 amino acids. The germline V gene encodes CDR1 MDHEN and CDR2 SYDVKM. CDR3 coding DNA: TGTGCCAGCAGTTTAGAGGTACAGCCCCAGCATTTT. This encodes CASSLEVQPQHF. The full variable domain, in which reference TRBV28 and TRBJ1-5 provide the parts outside the CDR3, is DVKVTQSSRYLVKRTGEKVFLECVQDMDHENMFWYRQDPGLGLRLIYFSYDVKMKEKGDIPEGYSVSREKKERFSLILESASTNQTSMYLCASSLEVQPQHFGDGTRLSIL.

CDR3 nucleotides: TGTGCCAGCAGCTTAGGGAGCCCGGAGACCCAGTACTTC. Amino acid sequence: CASSLGSPETQYF. This chain connects TRBV7-9 to TRBJ2-5; D is ambiguous. The germline V gene has CDR1 SEHNR and CDR2 FQNEAQ (reference sequence). Between the trimmed V and J ends, which lost 1 base and 5 bases, there was a span of 8 bases. CDR3 length: 13 amino acids. Drawing the rest from reference TRBV7-9 and TRBJ2-5, the complete variable domain is DTGVSQNPRHKITKRGQNVTFRCDPISEHNRLYWYRQTLGQGPEFLTYFQNEAQLEKSRLLSDRFSAERPKGSFSTLEIQRTEQGDSAMYLCASSLGSPETQYFGPGTRLLVL.

The chain is built from TRBV5-1 and TRBJ2-7; D assignment may be TRBD1 or TRBD2 (5 bases each). The CDR3 spans 15 residues. With 3 bases removed from V and 2 bases from J, the gap between germline ends came to 15 bases. Germline CDR1 and CDR2: SGHRS and YFSETQ. CDR3 bases: TGCGCCAGCAGCTCTGGGACGGGTACCCCCTACGAGCAGTACTTC. Translated, it gives CASSSGTGTPYEQYF.

The rearrangement uses TRBV5-1 and TRBJ1-2, with D possibly matching TRBD1 (6 bases). V lost 3 bases, J lost 5 bases, and 14 bases lay in between. This CDR3 comprises 14 residues. Germline loops: CDR1 SGHRS, CDR2 YFSETQ. CDR3 DNA: TGCGCCAGCAGCTGGGGGGCAGTAACATATGGCTACACCTTC. Encoded protein: CASSWGAVTYGYTF.